These T cell receptor beta chains were read from a single sample in a study of PD-1 blockade in mismatch repair-deficient tumors. Only in-frame clones appear in the TCRdb table, and some are missing; sequencing was by immunoSEQ multiplex PCR. Here the sample spans some 48,000 clones, around 77% being singletons. The input for sequencing was PBMCs, taken before pembrolizumab treatment. These receptors were obtained from an adult with mismatch repair-deficient cancer. The CDR3 runs from the conserved cysteine through the conserved F or W. A D gene is named only where the DNA matches it firmly.

v_call: TRBV19
d_call: TRBD1
cdr3_aa: CASSIVGQGISQPQHF

v_call: TRBV4-1
d_call: TRBD1
cdr3_aa: CASSHLGQGAVGNTIYF

v_call: TRBV10-3
d_call: TRBD1
cdr3_aa: CAIRDRMNTEAFF

v_call: TRBV27
d_call: .
cdr3_aa: CASSLIESAEAFF

v_call: TRBV7-2
d_call: .
cdr3_aa: CASSPRNTGELFF

v_call: TRBV7-2
d_call: .
cdr3_aa: CASSLVTSQETQYF

v_call: TRBV5-1
d_call: .
cdr3_aa: CASSQDGSYEQYF

v_call: TRBV11-2
d_call: .
cdr3_aa: CASSPLVFGGSYEQYF

v_call: TRBV2
d_call: TRBD2
cdr3_aa: CASSETSGSGYEQYF

v_call: TRBV4-1
d_call: TRBD2
cdr3_aa: CASRKWREGDNEQFF

v_call: TRBV7-9
d_call: .
cdr3_aa: CASSLSGRELFF

v_call: TRBV27
d_call: .
cdr3_aa: CASSFNTDPHTYEQYF

v_call: TRBV10-3
d_call: .
cdr3_aa: CAISESRGLNTGELFF

v_call: TRBV7-9
d_call: .
cdr3_aa: CASSLYPTGNKDEKLFF

v_call: TRBV28
d_call: TRBD1
cdr3_aa: CASAIGTGIQPQHF

v_call: TRBV27
d_call: TRBD1
cdr3_aa: CASSTRQGVNTEAFF

v_call: TRBV15
d_call: TRBD2
cdr3_aa: CATSRDWGLAGETQYF

v_call: TRBV6-5
d_call: .
cdr3_aa: CASSSRGYEQYF

v_call: TRBV4-1
d_call: .
cdr3_aa: CASSQGPSPGNTIYF

v_call: TRBV15
d_call: .
cdr3_aa: CATSRDRGSAEQFF

v_call: TRBV11-2
d_call: TRBD1
cdr3_aa: CASSNTDRGRTFF

v_call: TRBV9
d_call: TRBD2
cdr3_aa: CASSVEAGQTYEQYF

v_call: TRBV19
d_call: .
cdr3_aa: CASSIAAGAGANVLTF

v_call: TRBV4-3
d_call: .
cdr3_aa: CASSQAPGEQPQHF

v_call: TRBV28
d_call: .
cdr3_aa: CASSKPALNEQFF

v_call: TRBV7-3
d_call: .
cdr3_aa: CASSNSGANVLTF

v_call: TRBV15
d_call: .
cdr3_aa: CATSRPPAEQYF

v_call: TRBV15
d_call: .
cdr3_aa: CATSRERAGAPYEQYF

v_call: TRBV2
d_call: TRBD1
cdr3_aa: CASSEALGTAYGYTF

v_call: TRBV6-5
d_call: .
cdr3_aa: CASSYSSGGKLFF

v_call: TRBV5-6
d_call: TRBD1
cdr3_aa: CASSGSGGRYGYTF

v_call: TRBV6-1
d_call: .
cdr3_aa: CASSLALGPYEQYF

v_call: TRBV29-1
d_call: .
cdr3_aa: CSTTSSYNEQFF

v_call: TRBV4-2
d_call: TRBD1
cdr3_aa: CASSQEQGAGRVAFF

v_call: TRBV5-6
d_call: .
cdr3_aa: CASSPGAASYGYTF

v_call: TRBV7-2
d_call: .
cdr3_aa: CASSQQIQRAGANVLTF

v_call: TRBV4-3
d_call: .
cdr3_aa: CASSPSMITADNEQFF

v_call: TRBV10-3
d_call: TRBD2
cdr3_aa: CAIRAGLAVTDTQYF

v_call: TRBV7-2
d_call: .
cdr3_aa: CASSLNLNNEQYF

v_call: TRBV5-4
d_call: .
cdr3_aa: CASSLELSGNTIYF

v_call: TRBV2
d_call: .
cdr3_aa: CASTAGGGNTEAFF

v_call: TRBV6-5
d_call: .
cdr3_aa: CASRPGPNQPQHF

v_call: TRBV6-5
d_call: TRBD1
cdr3_aa: CASRGDRGDYGYTF

v_call: TRBV10-3
d_call: TRBD2
cdr3_aa: CAISDISSGRIDTQYF

v_call: TRBV7-3
d_call: TRBD1
cdr3_aa: CASSPLPQGAHEKLFF

v_call: TRBV28
d_call: TRBD1
cdr3_aa: CASRPPDRVNQPQHF

v_call: TRBV14
d_call: .
cdr3_aa: CASSQRQSYNEQFF

v_call: TRBV4-3
d_call: TRBD2
cdr3_aa: CASSQDFGLAGWLPDTQYF